The clone carrying this T cell receptor beta chain was seen a handful of times. The V gene end was trimmed by 2 bases and the J gene end by 5 bases; junction bases not matched to a gene: 13. This CDR3 region has 17 residues. CDR1 MNHNY and CDR2 SVGAGI come from the germline V gene (reference sequence). From the RT-PCR reads, TCRdb called clonotypes with MiXCR, one entry per CDR3 protein. The sample comprises about 700,000 distinct CDR3 sequences, approximately 15% of which are singletons, and about 3.9% rests with the top ten. The sequenced material came from memory CD4+ T cells from blood. This chain connects TRBV6-6 to TRBJ2-7; 9 bases agree with TRBD1. The source is a female donor in good health, serving as a healthy control. The CDR3, as DNA: TGTGCCAGCAGTTACCCCGGTTTTCCGGGACAGGGAAACGAGCAGTACTTC. Translating it yields CASSYPGFPGQGNEQYF.